This T cell receptor (beta chain) was found in a study of Tregs in tolerant kidney transplant recipients. Details on this clone: Its cognate antigen is unknown.

The table came from immunoSEQ multiplex PCR; TCRdb's copy has only in-frame clones and leaves some out. This table has fewer than 150,000 clones, roughly nine tenths appearing once. General study findings and limits: Few patients were studied, so findings need validation in larger groups.

CD4+CD25+CD127- Tregs, CD4+CD25- non-Tregs, CD4 and CD8 cells were sorted. The CDR3 runs 14 residues. V gave up 3 bases and J gave up 1 base, with 9 bases separating them. The germline V gene encodes CDR1 SEHNR and CDR2 FQNEAQ (reference sequence). Sequencing was performed on CD4+ T cells from blood. The sequence was obtained from a human donor in good health. The chain is built from TRBV7-9 and TRBJ2-5; D call uncertain. CDR3 region: CASSFGAGQETQYF. The DNA of the CDR3 is TGTGCCAGCAGCTTCGGCGCAGGCCAAGAGACCCAGTACTTC.